This T cell receptor (beta chain) was found in a study of T cells after yellow fever vaccination. The study, taken as a whole, reports: Post-booster repertoires contained most primary-vaccination clones again (roughly 96% CD4, around 88% CD8). Highly abundant clonotypes carried over from the bulk population could end up in FACS-sorted repertoires as contaminants.

Using its own MiXCR run on the 5' RACE reads, TCRdb lists one record per CDR3 protein. The table lists a few hundred thousand distinct CDR3 sequences, almost 4% of them singletons, with 20% to 30% in the top ten. In the case of this clonotype: Its antigen remains unknown.

The CDR3 is 14 amino acids. Between the trimmed V and J ends, which lost 5 bases and 5 bases, there was a span of 15 bases. The germline CDR1 and CDR2 sequences are SGHRS and YFSETQ. The chain is built from TRBV5-1 and TRBJ2-3; D possibly corresponds to TRBD1 (6 bases). This clonotype originated in a man younger than 35 who received the YFV17D yellow fever vaccine. The specimen comprised PBMCs, sampled 5 days after the yellow fever booster vaccination. CDR3 nucleotide sequence: TGCGCCAGCAGTAGTCTGGGGGCGGGAGATACGCAGTATTTT. Protein sequence: CASSSLGAGDTQYF.